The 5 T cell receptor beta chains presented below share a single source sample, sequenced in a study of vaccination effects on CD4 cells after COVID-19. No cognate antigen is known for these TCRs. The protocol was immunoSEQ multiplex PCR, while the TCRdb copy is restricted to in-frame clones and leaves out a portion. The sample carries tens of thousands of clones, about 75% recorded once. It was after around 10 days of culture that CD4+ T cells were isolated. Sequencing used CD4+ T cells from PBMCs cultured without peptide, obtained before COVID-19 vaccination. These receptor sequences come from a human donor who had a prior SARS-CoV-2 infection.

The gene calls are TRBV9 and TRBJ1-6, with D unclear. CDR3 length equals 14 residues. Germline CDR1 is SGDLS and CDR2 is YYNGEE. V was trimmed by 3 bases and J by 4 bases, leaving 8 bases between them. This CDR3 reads CASSARRYNSPLHF. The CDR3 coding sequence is TGTGCCAGCAGCGCTAGACGGTATAATTCACCCCTCCACTTT.

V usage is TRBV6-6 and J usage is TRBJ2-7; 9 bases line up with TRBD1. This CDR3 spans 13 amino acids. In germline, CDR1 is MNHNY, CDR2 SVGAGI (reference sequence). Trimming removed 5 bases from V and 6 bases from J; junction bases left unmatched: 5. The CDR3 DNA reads TGTGCCAGCAGTACAGGGGGCGCGGCCGAGCAGTACTTC. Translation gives CASSTGGAAEQYF.

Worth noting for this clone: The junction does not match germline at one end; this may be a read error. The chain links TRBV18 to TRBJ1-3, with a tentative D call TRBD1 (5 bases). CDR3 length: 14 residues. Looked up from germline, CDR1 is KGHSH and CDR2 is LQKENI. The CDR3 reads CASSSDSSGHTIYF. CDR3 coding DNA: TGTGCCAGCTCATCAGACAGCTCTGGACACACCATATATTTT. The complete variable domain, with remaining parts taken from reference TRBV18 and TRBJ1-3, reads NAGVMQNPRHLVRRRGQEARLRCSPMKGHSHVYWYRQLPEEGLKFMVYLQKENIIDESGMPKERFSAEFPKEGPSILRIQQVVRGDSAAYFCASSSDSSGHTIYFGEGSWLTVV.

CDR3 coding DNA: TGCGCCAGCAGCTTGATACTAGCCGGAGATACGCAGTATTTT. This translates into CASSLILAGDTQYF. The chain is built from TRBV5-1 and TRBJ2-3; maybe TRBD2 (6 bases). V was trimmed by 1 base and J by 5 bases, leaving 11 bases between them. Germline-derived CDR1 and CDR2 are SGHRS and YFSETQ. The CDR3 covers 14 residues.

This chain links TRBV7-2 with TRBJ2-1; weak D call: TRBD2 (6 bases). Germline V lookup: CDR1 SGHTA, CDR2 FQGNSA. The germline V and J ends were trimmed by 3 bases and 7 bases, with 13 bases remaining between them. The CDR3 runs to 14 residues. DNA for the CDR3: TGTGCCAGCAGCTTCGGCGGGAAAGAAAATGAGCAGTTCTTC. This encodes CASSFGGKENEQFF.